These 21 T cell receptor beta chains were sequenced from one sample in a study of neurological immune-mediated disorders. TCRdb redid the calling of the 5' RACE reads with MiXCR, one entry per CDR3 protein. The sample comprises tens of thousands of distinct CDR3 sequences, more than 9% of which are singletons, and roughly 20% rests with the top ten. The sample consisted of PBMCs. These receptors were taken from a woman aged 60 to 75 with HTLV-1-associated myelopathy (HAM/TSP).

In this sample, this clonotype turned up many times. The chain combines TRBV10-3 with TRBJ2-2; 9 bases fit TRBD2. Germline V lookup: CDR1 ENHRY, CDR2 SYGVKD. There are 19 residues in the CDR3. Trimming cost V 1 base and J 0 bases; bases outside gene matches: 9. CDR3 sequence (DNA): TGTGCCATCAGTGAGTGGGGGCTAGCGGGGAGACCGAACACCGGGGAGCTGTTTTTT. Amino acid sequence: CAISEWGLAGRPNTGELFF.

By proportion, this clonotype is medium-sized. The rearrangement links TRBV6-5 to TRBJ2-3; tentatively, D is TRBD2 (6 bases). The CDR3 consists of 18 residues. Germline CDR1 is MNHEY and CDR2 is SVGAGI. The germline V and J ends were trimmed by 0 bases and 8 bases, with 24 bases remaining between them. The CDR3: CASSYSKHGGLGQGTQYF. The DNA for the CDR3 is TGTGCCAGCAGTTACTCGAAACATGGGGGGTTAGGGCAGGGTACGCAGTATTTT.

The V call is TRBV7-2, the J call TRBJ2-3; 10 nucleotides line up with TRBD2. The CDR3 extends over 16 amino acids. V shed 3 bases and J 2 bases; nucleotides not matched to a gene: 5. CDR1 is SGHTA and CDR2 is FQGNSA in the germline V gene. The CDR3 DNA reads as TGTGCCAGCAGCTTGTATAGCGGGGGGTACACAGATACGCAGTATTTT. Amino acids: CASSLYSGGYTDTQYF. Full variable domain (remainder filled in from reference TRBV7-2 and TRBJ2-3): GAGVSQSPSNKVTEKGKDVELRCDPISGHTALYWYRQSLGQGLEFLIYFQGNSAPDKSGLPSDRFSAERTGGSVSTLTIQRTQQEDSAVYLCASSLYSGGYTDTQYFGPGTRLTVL.

This clonotype has at least ten counts. The chain has TRBV6-1 and TRBJ2-3; 8 bases are shared with TRBD1. The length of the CDR3 is 16 residues. V trimming: 4 bases; J trimming: 4 bases; junction bases outside the gene matches: 10. The germline gives CDR1 MNHNS, CDR2 SASEGT. The CDR3 DNA reads as TGTGCCAGCAGTGTAGAGGACAGGGAGCTGCCAGATACGCAGTATTTT. Translation: CASSVEDRELPDTQYF.

This clonotype has at least ten counts. The chain links TRBV5-1 to TRBJ1-2, with D unresolved. Germline CDR1 reads SGHRS; CDR2 reads YFSETQ. V lost 4 bases, J lost 8 bases, and 12 bases lay in between. The CDR3 length is 12 residues. The CDR3 sequence is CASSIDLRGYTF. The CDR3 nucleotides read TGCGCCAGCAGCATAGACCTGCGGGGCTACACCTTC.

There are many counts of this clonotype. V is TRBV10-1 and J is TRBJ1-1, with no clear D. This CDR3 spans 14 amino acids. Trimming pared 6 bases from V and 3 bases from J, leaving 14 bases between. CDR1 WNHNN and CDR2 SYGVQD come from the germline V gene (reference sequence). The CDR3 DNA is TGCGCCAGCAGCAAAGGACGGGCGGACACTGAAGCTTTCTTT. Translation: CASSKGRADTEAFF.

This clonotype was counted ten times or more. The rearrangement joins TRBV5-1 to TRBJ1-4; D perhaps matches TRBD1 (6 bases). This CDR3 has 15 amino acids. Germline V lookup: CDR1 SGHRS, CDR2 YFSETQ. V gave up 2 bases and J gave up 0 bases, with 8 bases separating them. CDR3: CASSFRGSTNEKLFF. CDR3 DNA: TGCGCCAGCAGCTTTAGGGGGTCAACTAATGAAAAACTGTTTTTT.

Many counts were recorded for this clonotype. The V call is TRBV7-9, the J call TRBJ1-2; TRBD1 is a possible D gene (5 bases). Germline loops: CDR1 SEHNR, CDR2 FQNEAQ (reference sequence). This CDR3 comprises 13 residues. V shed 5 bases and J shed 8 bases, with 15 bases lying between them. The CDR3 spells CASSPPAGVGYTF. DNA of the CDR3: TGTGCCAGCAGCCCCCCGGCGGGGGTCGGCTACACCTTC.

CDR3 in amino acids: CASSLQNPLDLMNTEAFF. CDR3 nucleotide sequence: TGCGCCAGCAGCCTACAGAATCCACTCGACCTTATGAACACTGAAGCTTTCTTT. The rearrangement joins TRBV5-1 to TRBJ1-1; the D is unclear. Trimming cost V 4 bases and J 0 bases, with 22 bases left between them. The germline CDR1 and CDR2 sequences are SGHRS and YFSETQ. This CDR3 has 18 amino acids.

As concerns this clonotype: One end of the junction varies from germline; a read error may be responsible. The V and J genes are TRBV10-3 and TRBJ2-1; the match to TRBD2 covers 7 bases. Per germline, CDR1 ENHRY and CDR2 SYGVKD. The CDR3 sequence is 15 residues long. This CDR3 reads CAMSVMGGTYNEQFF. DNA for the CDR3: TGTGCCATGAGTGTTATGGGGGGGACCTACAATGAGCAGTTCTTC.

This clonotype was seen ten or more times. CDR3 sequence (DNA): TGTGCCAGCAGGGGGGCTCGGGTGAACACTGAAGCTTTCTTT. Encoded protein: CASRGARVNTEAFF. The rearrangement uses TRBV2 and TRBJ1-1; D may be TRBD1 (6 bases). CDR3 size: 14 residues. V gave up 6 bases and J gave up 0 bases, with 11 bases separating them. Germline V gives CDR1 SNHLY, CDR2 FYNNEI.

The table lists this clonotype with many counts. The V and J genes are TRBV7-2 and TRBJ1-2; D possibly corresponds to TRBD1 (5 bases). Germline V gives CDR1 SGHTA, CDR2 FQGNSA. V was clipped by 2 bases and J by 4 bases, with 11 bases between them. The CDR3 is made up of 14 amino acids. The CDR3 coding sequence is TGTGCCAGCAGCTTACAGGGTAACGGCTATGGCTACACCTTC. Its protein product is CASSLQGNGYGYTF.

V is TRBV6-5 and J is TRBJ2-7; D ambiguous. Germline loops: CDR1 MNHEY, CDR2 SVGAGI. Trimming cost V 4 bases and J 2 bases, with 15 bases left between them. The CDR3 spans 15 residues. The CDR3 DNA follows: TGTGCCAGCAGTTGTGACCTATCGCTACCCTACGAGCAGTACTTC. Translated: CASSCDLSLPYEQYF.

This clonotype was seen repeatedly, ten times or more. The chain employs TRBV20-1 and TRBJ1-6, with no clear D. Germline CDR1 and CDR2: DFQATT and SNEGSKA (reference sequence). Trimming stripped 2 bases from V and 14 bases from J, with 10 bases between. This CDR3 comprises 11 residues. The CDR3 reads CSARSGRALHF. The CDR3 coding sequence is TGCAGTGCTAGATCTGGGCGGGCCCTCCACTTT.

This clonotype has at least ten counts. The chain links TRBV7-6 to TRBJ2-1; D perhaps matches TRBD1 (6 bases). The CDR3 is 13 residues long. The V gene lost 5 bases and the J gene lost 9 bases, with 14 bases spanning the gap. Germline V gives CDR1 SGHVS, CDR2 FNYEAQ. CDR3 residues: CASSHDHRVEQFF. The CDR3 DNA follows: TGTGCCAGCAGCCACGATCACAGGGTTGAGCAGTTCTTC. Filled out from reference TRBV7-6 and TRBJ2-1, the complete variable domain reads GAGVSQSPRYKVTKRGQDVALRCDPISGHVSLYWYRQALGQGPEFLTYFNYEAQQDKSGLPNDRFSAERPEGSISTLTIQRTEQRDSAMYRCASSHDHRVEQFFGPGTRLTVL.

This clonotype showed up many times. V is TRBV20-1 and J is TRBJ2-7; D not resolved. Germline loops: CDR1 DFQATT, CDR2 SNEGSKA (reference sequence). Between the trimmed V and J ends, which lost 3 bases and 4 bases, there was a span of 10 bases. CDR3 length equals 12 residues. The CDR3 loop is CSASPALYEQYF. The CDR3 DNA reads TGCAGTGCTAGTCCAGCCTTATACGAGCAGTACTTC.

This clonotype was observed many times. The chain uses TRBV20-1 and TRBJ1-5; D might be TRBD1 (6 bases). Germline V lookup: CDR1 DFQATT, CDR2 SNEGSKA (reference sequence). The CDR3 is 14 amino acids. V was clipped by 5 bases and J by 1 base, with 12 bases between them. As DNA, the CDR3 is TGCAGTGCTTCGCCGGGACAAAGCAATCAGCCCCAGCATTTT. Its translation is CSASPGQSNQPQHF.

The sample holds many counts of this clonotype. This chain links TRBV30 with TRBJ1-2; D not certain. The CDR3 is 13 residues long. The V and J ends lost 0 bases and 5 bases respectively, with 10 bases between them. The germline V gene encodes CDR1 GTSNPN and CDR2 SVGIG (reference sequence). DNA for the CDR3: TGTGCCTGGAGTGTCCCATATAGATATGGCTACACCTTC. As protein: CAWSVPYRYGYTF.

This clonotype has at least ten counts. The J gene is TRBJ2-1, the V gene TRBV19; D gene unclear. The V gene's germline CDR1 is LNHDA and CDR2 SQIVND (reference sequence). Trimming took 2 bases from V and 0 from J, leaving 11 bases between them. The CDR3 length is 16 residues. CDR3 bases: TGTGCCAGTAGTATACAGGCGTACAGCTCCTACAATGAGCAGTTCTTC. This sequence encodes CASSIQAYSSYNEQFF. The variable domain in full, with the rest retrieved from reference TRBV19 and TRBJ2-1, is DGGITQSPKYLFRKEGQNVTLSCEQNLNHDAMYWYRQDPGQGLRLIYYSQIVNDFQKGDIAEGYSVSREKKESFPLTVTSAQKNPTAFYLCASSIQAYSSYNEQFFGPGTRLTVL.

This clonotype was detected ten times or more. V usage is TRBV11-3 and J usage is TRBJ2-2; 8 bases align to TRBD2. The CDR3 consists of 15 residues. Looked up from germline, CDR1 is SGHNT and CDR2 is YENEEA. V shed 9 bases, J shed 0 bases, and the junction held 6 bases outside the gene matches. CDR3 sequence reads: CASSMRGANTGELFF. Written as DNA, the CDR3 is TGTGCCAGTAGCATGCGGGGGGCGAACACCGGGGAGCTGTTTTTT.

This clonotype was recorded many times. J is TRBJ2-3 and V is TRBV2, with D possibly TRBD1 on 7 matching bases. The germline gives CDR1 SNHLY, CDR2 FYNNEI. This CDR3 comprises 16 residues. Trimming stripped 6 bases from V and 4 bases from J, with 20 bases between. The CDR3 loop reads CASRHRQGWRADTQYF. CDR3 nucleotide sequence: TGTGCCAGCAGACACCGACAGGGTTGGAGGGCAGATACGCAGTATTTT.